This T cell receptor (beta chain) was profiled in a study of T cell repertoires in cytomegalovirus infection. A single record per CDR3 protein comes from TCRdb applying MiXCR to the reads. The data contain fewer than 250,000 distinct CDR3 sequences, 22% of them singletons. This clonotype was seen only a few times. Germline V lookup: CDR1 SQVTM, CDR2 ANQGSEA. CDR3 length equals 17 residues. Trimming took 3 bases from V and 0 from J; bases not matched to a gene: 6. Material for sequencing was CD8+ T cells from PBMCs. The chain links TRBV29-1 to TRBJ2-1, with TRBD2 matching 12 bases. The clonotype comes from a human donor in good health (CMV status not recorded). Some clones in this sample may be carry-over from other donors' samples. The CDR3 reads CSVEGLAGGGSYNEQFF. DNA for the CDR3: TGCAGCGTTGAGGGGCTAGCGGGGGGGGGCTCCTACAATGAGCAGTTCTTC.